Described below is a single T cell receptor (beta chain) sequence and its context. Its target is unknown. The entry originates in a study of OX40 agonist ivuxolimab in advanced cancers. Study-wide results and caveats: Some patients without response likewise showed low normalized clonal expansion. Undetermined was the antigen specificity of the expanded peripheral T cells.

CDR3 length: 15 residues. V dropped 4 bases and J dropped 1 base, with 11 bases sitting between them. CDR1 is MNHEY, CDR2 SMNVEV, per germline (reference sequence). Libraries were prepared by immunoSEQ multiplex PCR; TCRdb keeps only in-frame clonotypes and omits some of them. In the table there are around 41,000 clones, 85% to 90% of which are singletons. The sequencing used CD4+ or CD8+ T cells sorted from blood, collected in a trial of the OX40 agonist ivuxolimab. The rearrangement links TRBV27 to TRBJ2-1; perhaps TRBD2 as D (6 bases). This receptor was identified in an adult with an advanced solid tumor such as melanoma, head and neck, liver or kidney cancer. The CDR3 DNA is TGTGCCAGCAGTTCCCCCGGGACTTCCTACAATGAGCAGTTCTTC. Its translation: CASSSPGTSYNEQFF.